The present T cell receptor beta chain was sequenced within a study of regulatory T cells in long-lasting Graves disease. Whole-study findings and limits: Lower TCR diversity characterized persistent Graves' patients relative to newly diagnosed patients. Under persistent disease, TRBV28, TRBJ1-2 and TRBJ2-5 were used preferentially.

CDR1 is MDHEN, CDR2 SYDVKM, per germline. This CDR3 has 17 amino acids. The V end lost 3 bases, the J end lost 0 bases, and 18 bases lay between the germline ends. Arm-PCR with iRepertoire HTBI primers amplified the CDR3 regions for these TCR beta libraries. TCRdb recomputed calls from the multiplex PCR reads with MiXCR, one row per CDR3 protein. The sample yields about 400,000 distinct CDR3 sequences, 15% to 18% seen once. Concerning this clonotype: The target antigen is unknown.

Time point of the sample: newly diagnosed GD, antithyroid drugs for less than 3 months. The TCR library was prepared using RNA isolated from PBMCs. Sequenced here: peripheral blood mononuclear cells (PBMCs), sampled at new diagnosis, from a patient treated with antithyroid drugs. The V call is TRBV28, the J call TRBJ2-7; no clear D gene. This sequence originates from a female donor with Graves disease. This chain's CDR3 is CASSFPLTLRSSYEQYF. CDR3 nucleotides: TGTGCCAGCAGTTTTCCTCTTACCTTGCGCAGCTCCTACGAGCAGTACTTC.